These 2 T cell receptor beta chains were all obtained from the same sample, sequenced in a study of cytomegalovirus exposure and HLA in healthy donors. A multiplex PCR was run with 60 Vbeta primers and 13 Jbeta primers. TCRdb keeps only in-frame clones here, not all; method: immunoSEQ multiplex PCR. The table records under 150,000 clones, roughly four fifths of them present only once. The source material was PBMCs. Receptor source: a male donor in good health and CMV-seronegative.

The chain links TRBV7-8 to TRBJ1-2, with 12 positions matching TRBD1. V shed 4 bases and J 2 bases; nucleotides not matched to a gene: 2. From germline, CDR1 is SGHVS and CDR2 FQNEAQ. The CDR3 spans 15 residues. The CDR3 sequence: CASSWDRGLNYGYTF. CDR3 nucleotides: TGTGCCAGCAGCTGGGACAGGGGGCTAAACTATGGCTACACCTTC.

This clone appeared a few times. V usage is TRBV6-5 and J usage is TRBJ2-2; maybe TRBD2 (5 bases). Per the germline V gene, CDR1 is MNHEY and CDR2 is SVGAGI. V was cut by 6 bases and J by 2 bases, with 10 bases left in between. The CDR3 has 14 amino acids. DNA for the CDR3: TGTGCCAGCAGGAGACTAACCAACACCGGGGAGCTGTTTTTT. Protein product: CASRRLTNTGELFF.